These 31 T cell receptor beta chains were sequenced from one sample in a study of blood T cell repertoires in COVID-19. Using immunoSEQ multiplex PCR, the repertoire was profiled, and TCRdb retains in-frame clones only, with some absent. The table records 150,000 to 200,000 clones, 93% of them present only once. Sequenced sample: peripheral blood. The receptors originated from a woman between 55 and 75 years old with COVID-19, enrolled during active disease.

This chain joins TRBV14 and TRBJ2-3, with TRBD1 identical over 7 bases. There are 16 residues in the CDR3. Germline assignment: CDR1 SGHDN and CDR2 FVKESK. With V trimmed by 0 bases and J by 6 bases, 9 bases remained unmatched. CDR3 in amino acids: CASSQDATGLRDTQYF. Here the CDR3 DNA reads TGTGCCAGCAGCCAAGATGCGACAGGGCTTAGGGATACGCAGTATTTT.

The chain joins TRBV10-3 to TRBJ1-1; TRBD1 matches at 8 bases. The germline gives CDR1 ENHRY, CDR2 SYGVKD. V lost 6 bases and J lost 0; bases outside the gene matches: 9. The CDR3 length is 16 residues. The CDR3 region has the DNA TGTGCCATCAGAGGACGCCGGGACAGGATGAACACTGAAGCTTTCTTT. Amino acids: CAIRGRRDRMNTEAFF.

J is TRBJ1-3 and V is TRBV5-5; the D gene is possibly TRBD1 (5 bases). V lost 5 bases and J lost 3, with 15 bases in between. Germline V CDR1 and CDR2: SGHKS, YYEKEE (reference sequence). The CDR3 length is 15 residues. The CDR3 DNA reads TGTGCCAGCAGGCAACTCCAGGGTTTTGGAAACACCATATATTTT. The encoded protein is CASRQLQGFGNTIYF.

CDR3 amino acids: CASSLVEGASQYF. The CDR3 bases are TGTGCCAGCAGCCTCGTGGAGGGGGCGTCGCAGTACTTC. The V call is TRBV7-2, the J call TRBJ2-7; possible D gene TRBD1, 7 bases. This CDR3 comprises 13 residues. The ends were cut back, 5 bases at V and 9 bases at J, with 17 bases in the middle. Germline CDR1 reads SGHTA; CDR2 reads FQGNSA.

The J gene is TRBJ2-2, the V gene TRBV19, with a tentative D call TRBD2 (5 bases). This CDR3 region has 14 residues. V lost 5 bases and J 0 bases, leaving 7 bases between the germline ends. Germline-derived CDR1 and CDR2 are LNHDA and SQIVND (reference sequence). The CDR3 loop reads CASSEGPNTGELFF. CDR3 coding DNA: TGTGCCAGTAGTGAGGGCCCGAACACCGGGGAGCTGTTTTTT.

The chain links TRBV5-5 to TRBJ2-1; 7 bases match TRBD1. J lost 3 bases, V lost 1 base, and 4 bases had no gene match. The CDR3 is made up of 15 amino acids. The germline V gene has CDR1 SGHKS and CDR2 YYEKEE (reference sequence). The DNA of the CDR3 is TGTGCCAGCAGCTTGACAGGGGTGGTCTACAATGAGCAGTTCTTC. Translation gives CASSLTGVVYNEQFF.

The chain has TRBV4-1 and TRBJ1-1; 9 bases align to TRBD1. Unmatched junction bases numbered 9, after V lost 2 bases and J lost 2 bases. This CDR3 spans 17 amino acids. Germline V gene lookup returns CDR1 MGHRA and CDR2 YSYEKL. CDR3 protein: CASSQLARDRVNTEAFF. CDR3 bases: TGCGCCAGCAGCCAACTCGCACGGGACAGGGTTAACACTGAAGCTTTCTTT.

The sample holds one count of this clone. The chain is built from TRBV18 and TRBJ1-2; a possible D gene is TRBD1 (6 bases). Germline-derived CDR1 and CDR2 are KGHSH and LQKENI. Trimming cost V 3 bases and J 8 bases, with 16 bases left between them. The CDR3 contains 14 residues. The CDR3 DNA reads as TGTGCCAGCTCACCTAACCTGGGGGCAGAGGGCTACACCTTC. It codes for CASSPNLGAEGYTF.

V gene TRBV5-1 combines with J gene TRBJ2-7; 8 nucleotides align to TRBD2. This CDR3 comprises 14 residues. V was pared by 3 bases and J by 4 bases, with 6 bases of the junction left unmatched. CDR1 is SGHRS, CDR2 YFSETQ, per germline. CDR3 residues: CASSSAGGLYEQYF. CDR3 DNA sequence: TGCGCCAGCAGCTCGGCGGGGGGCTTGTACGAGCAGTACTTC. Using reference TRBV5-1 and TRBJ2-7 for the parts outside the CDR3, the full variable domain is KAGVTQTPRYLIKTRGQQVTLSCSPISGHRSVSWYQQTPGQGLQFLFEYFSETQRNKGNFPGRFSGRQFSNSRSEMNVSTLELGDSALYLCASSSAGGLYEQYFGPGTRLTVT.

The V gene is TRBV20-1, the J gene TRBJ1-6; D is perhaps TRBD1 (5 bases). Germline loops: CDR1 DFQATT, CDR2 SNEGSKA (reference sequence). This CDR3 has 14 amino acids. V dropped 6 bases and J dropped 10 bases, with 19 bases sitting between them. The DNA for the CDR3 is TGCAGTGCCAGTAAGACAGAAGCGGGCTCACCCCTCCACTTT. This gives the protein CSASKTEAGSPLHF.

This rearrangement joins TRBV7-9 to TRBJ2-1; TRBD2 aligns across 11 bases. This CDR3 comprises 16 residues. Germline values: CDR1 SEHNR, CDR2 FQNEAQ (reference sequence). V was clipped by 2 bases and J by 3 bases; unmatched bases: 3. Here the CDR3 reads CASSLILAGDYNEQFF. The CDR3 DNA reads TGTGCCAGCAGCTTAATACTAGCGGGGGACTACAATGAGCAGTTCTTC.

The V gene is TRBV4-3, the J gene TRBJ1-4; the match to TRBD1 covers 9 bases. The CDR3 contains 21 residues. The V gene's germline CDR1 is LGHNA and CDR2 YSLEER. V lost 3 bases and J lost 2; bases outside the gene matches: 19. The CDR3 sequence is CASSHTRDRAQVWATNEKLFF. The CDR3 DNA reads TGCGCCAGCAGCCACACCCGGGACAGGGCCCAGGTATGGGCGACTAATGAAAAACTGTTTTTT.

This chain uses TRBV7-6 with TRBJ1-6, with D maybe TRBD1 (5 bases). The CDR3 is made up of 13 amino acids. The germline gives CDR1 SGHVS, CDR2 FNYEAQ. Trimming took 7 bases from V and 8 from J, leaving 12 bases between them. CDR3 sequence (DNA): TGTGCCAGCAAGGGAACCAGGGATTCACCCCTCCACTTT. Its translation: CASKGTRDSPLHF.

The rearrangement joins TRBV6-2 or TRBV6-3 to TRBJ1-1; a weak D match, TRBD1 (5 bases). Per the germline V gene, CDR1 is MNHEY and CDR2 is SVGEGT. V lost 6 bases and J lost 2, with 13 bases in between. This CDR3 region has 14 residues. The CDR3 DNA sequence: TGTGCCAGCAGCTCATTAGGGGTAAACACTGAAGCTTTCTTT. Its protein product is CASSSLGVNTEAFF.

The chain links TRBV5-5 to TRBJ2-3; 7 nucleotides agree with TRBD2. This CDR3 contains 14 residues. With 4 bases clipped from V and 10 bases from J, the junction kept 12 bases outside the gene matches. The V gene's germline CDR1 is SGHKS and CDR2 YYEKEE (reference sequence). The CDR3 here is CASSGGTTRFAQYF. In DNA form, the CDR3 reads TGTGCCAGCAGCGGCGGGACTACTCGGTTCGCGCAGTATTTT. Supplemented by reference TRBV5-5 and TRBJ2-3, the full variable domain reads DAGVTQSPTHLIKTRGQQVTLRCSPISGHKSVSWYQQVLGQGPQFIFQYYEKEERGRGNFPDRFSARQFPNYSSELNVNALLLGDSALYLCASSGGTTRFAQYFGPGTRLTVL.

The chain recombines TRBV5-4 with TRBJ1-1; no clear D gene. The V end lost 5 bases, the J end lost 11 bases, and 19 bases lay between the germline ends. The CDR3 extends over 13 amino acids. Germline assignment: CDR1 SGHNT and CDR2 YYREEE (reference sequence). DNA of the CDR3: TGTGCCAGCAGATTACCGGGGAGGTTCCGGGCTTTCTTT. It specifies CASRLPGRFRAFF.

This clone showed up just a few times. The chain joins TRBV27 to TRBJ2-3; TRBD2 might be the D (5 bases). The germline V and J ends were trimmed by 3 bases and 2 bases, with 9 bases remaining between them. The germline V gene encodes CDR1 MNHEY and CDR2 SMNVEV (reference sequence). The CDR3 has 14 residues. The CDR3: CASSFNRDTDTQYF. CDR3 sequence (DNA): TGTGCCAGCAGTTTCAACCGGGACACAGATACGCAGTATTTT.

This clone appeared once. The CDR3 DNA is TGTGCCAGCAGCCCAATCACATCCACAGATACGCAGTATTTT. Protein sequence: CASSPITSTDTQYF. The V call is TRBV11-2, the J call TRBJ2-3; D remains unclear. This CDR3 contains 14 residues. Germline assignment: CDR1 SGHAT and CDR2 FQNNGV. The V end was cut by 5 bases, the J end by 2 bases, with 11 bases between.

The V call is TRBV5-6, the J call TRBJ1-1, with 7 bases matching TRBD1. Per germline, CDR1 SGHDT and CDR2 YYEEEE. Losses at the gene ends were 4 bases for V and 0 bases for J; bases not matched to a gene: 6. The CDR3 contains 15 residues. The DNA of the CDR3 is TGTGCCAGCAGCCCCCGGGACAGACTGAACACTGAAGCTTTCTTT. Translated, it gives CASSPRDRLNTEAFF.

The chain joins TRBV20-1 to TRBJ2-7; D is unresolved. This CDR3 spans 11 amino acids. Germline CDR1 is DFQATT and CDR2 is SNEGSKA (reference sequence). Trimming pared 4 bases from V and 7 bases from J, leaving 11 bases between. Here the CDR3 DNA reads TGCAGTGCTACCAAAGTCGGGGAGCAGTACTTC. Residues: CSATKVGEQYF.

This clone occurred a few times. This chain joins TRBV29-1 and TRBJ1-5; a weak D match, TRBD1 (6 bases). Per the germline V gene, CDR1 is SQVTM and CDR2 is ANQGSEA. V was pared by 4 bases and J by 2 bases, with 6 bases between. This CDR3 has 12 amino acids. The CDR3 sequence is CSVAGGNQPQHF. The CDR3 DNA reads as TGCAGCGTTGCAGGGGGCAATCAGCCCCAGCATTTT. Looking up the rest from reference TRBV29-1 and TRBJ1-5 gives the full variable domain: SAVISQKPSRDICQRGTSLTIQCQVDSQVTMMFWYRQQPGQSLTLIATANQGSEATYESGFVIDKFPISRPNLTFSTLTVSNMSPEDSSIYLCSVAGGNQPQHFGDGTRLSIL.

The V call is TRBV6-6, the J call TRBJ1-1; D is perhaps TRBD1 (6 bases). Germline V CDR1 and CDR2: MNHNY, SVGAGI (reference sequence). The CDR3 spans 12 residues. V was clipped by 5 bases and J by 8 bases, with 12 bases between them. For the CDR3, the DNA is TGTGCCAGCAGTAATAACGACAGGGAAGCTTTCTTT. It codes for CASSNNDREAFF.

CDR3 sequence reads: CASSQAMEKLFF. The CDR3 region has the DNA TGTGCCAGCAGCCAAGCAATGGAAAAACTGTTTTTT. The chain carries TRBV3-1 (or the pseudogene TRBV3-2) and TRBJ1-4, with D unresolved. With 1 base removed from V and 8 bases from J, the gap between germline ends came to 5 bases. CDR1 and CDR2 (germline): LGHDT, YNNKEL (reference sequence). There are 12 residues in the CDR3.

In DNA, the CDR3 is TGTGCCAGCAGCGTTCAGGGCAATGAGCAGTTCTTC. Translating it yields CASSVQGNEQFF. This chain uses TRBV9 with TRBJ2-1, with D perhaps matching TRBD1 (5 bases). There are 12 residues in the CDR3. With 2 bases removed from V and 6 bases from J, the gap between germline ends came to 6 bases. Germline values: CDR1 SGDLS, CDR2 YYNGEE.

The V gene is TRBV5-1, the J gene TRBJ1-4; no clear D gene. This CDR3 has 14 amino acids. The ends were cut back, 2 bases at V and 7 bases at J, with 12 bases in the middle. The germline CDR1 and CDR2 sequences are SGHRS and YFSETQ. CDR3 DNA: TGCGCCAGCAGCTTCGAGACTTCATCTGAAAAACTGTTTTTT. Translation gives CASSFETSSEKLFF. Filled out from reference TRBV5-1 and TRBJ1-4, the complete variable domain reads KAGVTQTPRYLIKTRGQQVTLSCSPISGHRSVSWYQQTPGQGLQFLFEYFSETQRNKGNFPGRFSGRQFSNSRSEMNVSTLELGDSALYLCASSFETSSEKLFFGSGTQLSVL.

The chain uses TRBV7-3 and TRBJ1-1; possibly TRBD1 for D (6 bases). Germline assignment: CDR1 SGHTA and CDR2 FQGTGA. This CDR3 region has 13 residues. Trimming cost V 5 bases and J 4 bases, with 11 bases left between them. CDR3 nucleotides: TGTGCCAGCAGCGTGCAGGGGCCCACTGAAGCTTTCTTT. It specifies CASSVQGPTEAFF.

V is TRBV6-2 or TRBV6-3 and J is TRBJ1-5, with D unresolved. The CDR3 length is 17 residues. Germline loops: CDR1 MNHEY, CDR2 SVGEGT. Deletions cut 0 bases from V and 3 bases from J, with 15 bases between. The CDR3, as DNA: TGTGCCAGCAGTTACTCGAAGAAAGGGAGGGACAATCAGCCCCAGCATTTT. Protein product: CASSYSKKGRDNQPQHF.

CDR3 in DNA: TGTGCCAGTAGATGGGGACAGGGGGGCACTGAAGCTTTCTTT. Protein product: CASRWGQGGTEAFF. The V and J genes are TRBV19 and TRBJ1-1, with TRBD1 matching over 11 bases. Losses at the gene ends were 6 bases for V and 4 bases for J; bases not matched to a gene: 4. This CDR3 has 14 residues. Germline CDR1 reads LNHDA; CDR2 reads SQIVND (reference sequence).

The J gene is TRBJ1-4, the V gene TRBV19; D not resolved. Trimming took off 3 bases at V and 0 bases at J, with 2 bases between the two ends. CDR1 LNHDA and CDR2 SQIVND come from the germline V gene (reference sequence). The CDR3 is 13 amino acids. CDR3 loop: CASSITTNEKLFF. The CDR3 coding sequence is TGTGCCAGTAGTATTACAACTAATGAAAAACTGTTTTTT.

The chain employs TRBV13 and TRBJ1-2, with D possibly matching TRBD1 (5 bases). Trimming took off 0 bases at V and 5 bases at J, with 10 bases between the two ends. Germline V lookup: CDR1 PRHDT, CDR2 FYEKMQ (reference sequence). The CDR3 length is 14 residues. CDR3 in DNA: TGTGCCAGCAGCTTAGGTCGGGGGGTGTATGGCTACACCTTC. Translated: CASSLGRGVYGYTF. The entire variable domain, with the rest obtained from reference TRBV13 and TRBJ1-2, is as follows: AAGVIQSPRHLIKEKRETATLKCYPIPRHDTVYWYQQGPGQDPQFLISFYEKMQSDKGSIPDRFSAQQFSDYHSELNMSSLELGDSALYFCASSLGRGVYGYTFGSGTRLTVV.

The V call is TRBV4-1, the J call TRBJ1-5; 11 nucleotides line up with TRBD1. The junction had 7 bases not matched to a gene; V was cut back by 6 bases and J by 6 bases. This CDR3 is built from 15 residues. From germline, CDR1 is MGHRA and CDR2 YSYEKL. The CDR3 sequence is CASSPGQGAVQPQHF. In nucleotides, the CDR3 is TGCGCCAGCAGTCCCGGACAGGGGGCTGTTCAGCCCCAGCATTTT.